A single sample is the source of the 21 T cell receptor beta chains below, sequenced in a study of T-cell memory formation after mild COVID-19. TCRdb re-analysed the 5' RACE reads in MiXCR, keeping a single row per CDR3 protein. This table holds around 470,000 distinct CDR3 sequences, around 20% found once. The sequenced sample consisted of PBMCs or a T cell subset sorted from them (not recorded which). These receptors originate from an adult woman who had mild COVID-19 (a few samples of this study predate the infection). Cell type and time point are not known.

This clonotype was seen ten or more times. The chain couples TRBV6-2 or TRBV6-3 to TRBJ2-1; D not certain. V lost 2 bases and J 6 bases, leaving 2 bases between the germline ends. This CDR3 has 11 amino acids. Germline V gene sequence: CDR1 MNHEY, CDR2 SVGEGT. The CDR3 DNA sequence: TGTGCCAGCAGTTACATCAATGAGCAGTTCTTC. This sequence encodes CASSYINEQFF.

This clonotype was seen a few times. The gene calls are TRBV6-6 and TRBJ2-3; TRBD1 is a possible D gene (5 bases). The CDR3 is 13 residues long. With 8 bases removed from V and 2 bases from J, the gap between germline ends came to 11 bases. Germline loops: CDR1 MNHNY, CDR2 SVGAGI (reference sequence). CDR3 residues: CASEGQTTDTQYF. As DNA, the CDR3 is TGTGCCAGCGAAGGACAAACCACAGATACGCAGTATTTT.

V gene TRBV10-3 combines with J gene TRBJ2-3; D call uncertain. Trimming cost V 4 bases and J 2 bases, with 16 bases left between them. Germline V lookup: CDR1 ENHRY, CDR2 SYGVKD. The CDR3 length is 16 residues. The CDR3 protein is CAISANLGSYTDTQYF. In DNA, the CDR3 is TGTGCCATCAGTGCCAACCTAGGGTCCTACACAGATACGCAGTATTTT.

This clonotype has a handful of counts. The chain employs TRBV19 and TRBJ2-1; 14 bases are shared with TRBD2. The CDR3 totals 14 residues. Losses at the gene ends were 6 bases for V and 9 bases for J; bases not matched to a gene: 4. CDR1 and CDR2 from the germline V gene are LNHDA and SQIVND (reference sequence). CDR3 sequence: CASRGLAGVGEQFF. The CDR3 nucleotides are TGTGCCAGTAGGGGACTAGCGGGAGTGGGTGAGCAGTTCTTC.

The rearrangement joins TRBV24-1 to TRBJ2-5; D is undetermined. Trimming cost V 5 bases and J 2 bases, with 8 bases left between them. Germline CDR1 reads KGHDR; CDR2 reads SFDVKD. This CDR3 is built from 13 residues. Here the CDR3 reads CATSVSAQETQYF. CDR3 nucleotides: TGTGCCACCAGTGTGTCCGCACAAGAGACCCAGTACTTC.

This clonotype was counted only a few times. The gene calls are TRBV2 and TRBJ2-7; the D is unclear. The CDR3 runs 13 residues. The germline V gene encodes CDR1 SNHLY and CDR2 FYNNEI. V gave up 9 bases and J gave up 5 bases, with 17 bases separating them. The CDR3 here is CASGISWLNEQYF. CDR3 coding DNA: TGTGCCAGTGGTATATCTTGGCTCAACGAGCAGTACTTC.

The chain is built from TRBV24-1 and TRBJ2-1; D may be TRBD1 or TRBD2 (5 bases each). V was cut by 0 bases and J by 10 bases, with 15 bases left in between. CDR1 is KGHDR, CDR2 SFDVKD, per germline. CDR3 length: 15 residues. CDR3 DNA sequence: TGTGCCACCAGTGATTTGCTGGGGGATAAGCGGGAGCAGTTCTTC. As protein: CATSDLLGDKREQFF.

This clonotype has just a few counts. This chain links TRBV5-1 with TRBJ2-7; D call uncertain. Trimming removed 0 bases from V and 0 bases from J, with 13 bases in between. Germline-derived CDR1 and CDR2 are SGHRS and YFSETQ. This CDR3 is 16 amino acids long. CDR3 residues: CASSLGIRLSSYEQYF. The CDR3 nucleotides are TGCGCCAGCAGCTTGGGCATCCGCTTGAGCTCCTACGAGCAGTACTTC.

V gene TRBV7-2 combines with J gene TRBJ2-1, with TRBD2 identical over 10 bases. The V gene's germline CDR1 is SGHTA and CDR2 FQGNSA. V gave up 3 bases and J gave up 5 bases; unmatched junction bases: 7. The CDR3 has 16 residues. The CDR3 sequence: CASSFVAGGWDNEQFF. CDR3 sequence (DNA): TGTGCCAGCAGCTTTGTAGCGGGGGGTTGGGACAATGAGCAGTTCTTC.

This clonotype was observed a single time. The V call is TRBV7-2, the J call TRBJ2-1, with 9 bases that match TRBD1. V lost 5 bases and J lost 6; bases outside the gene matches: 14. Germline V lookup: CDR1 SGHTA, CDR2 FQGNSA. The CDR3 has 17 amino acids. CDR3 DNA: TGTGCCAGCAGCACTCAATCCGGGACAGGGATCCGCAATGAGCAGTTCTTC. Protein product: CASSTQSGTGIRNEQFF.

This clonotype was counted only a few times. The chain couples TRBV3-1 to TRBJ1-1, with a tentative D call TRBD1 (6 bases). This CDR3 region has 11 residues. Germline V CDR1 and CDR2: LGHDT, YNNKEL (reference sequence). Trimming pared 5 bases from V and 8 bases from J, leaving 9 bases between. The CDR3 nucleotides are TGTGCCAGCAGCGGGGGGCCAGAAGCTTTCTTT. The encoded protein is CASSGGPEAFF.

This clonotype was seen more than once but under ten times. The rearrangement joins TRBV15 to TRBJ1-5; D is uncertain. The V gene's germline CDR1 is LNHNV and CDR2 YYDKDF (reference sequence). V lost 8 bases, J lost 9 bases, and 8 bases lay in between. CDR3 length: 10 amino acids. The CDR3 reads CATSCWPQHF. Written as DNA, the CDR3 is TGTGCCACCTCTTGTTGGCCCCAGCATTTT.

A single count supports this clonotype. The V call is TRBV9, the J call TRBJ2-7; perhaps D is TRBD1 or TRBD2 (5 bases each). V was cut by 0 bases and J by 2 bases, with 12 bases left in between. Germline V gene data show CDR1 as SGDLS and CDR2 as YYNGEE. The CDR3 covers 15 residues. CDR3 DNA sequence: TGTGCCAGCAGCGTAGTGCCTGAGGGGACCTACGAGCAGTACTTC. Translating gives CASSVVPEGTYEQYF.

The genes are TRBV3-1 and TRBJ2-3; D call uncertain. Germline V gene sequence: CDR1 LGHDT, CDR2 YNNKEL (reference sequence). V dropped 0 bases and J dropped 2 bases, with 12 bases sitting between them. The CDR3 sequence is 16 residues long. CDR3 sequence: CASSQDDSAYTDTQYF. The DNA of the CDR3 is TGTGCCAGCAGCCAAGACGACTCGGCTTACACAGATACGCAGTATTTT.

The table lists this clonotype with a few counts. This chain uses TRBV4-1 with TRBJ1-4; no reliable D call. Germline V lookup: CDR1 MGHRA, CDR2 YSYEKL. V was clipped by 4 bases and J by 8 bases, with 14 bases between them. The CDR3 sequence is 14 residues long. The CDR3 bases are TGCGCCAGCAGCCTCCCCGCGAGGGCAGAAAAACTGTTTTTT. Amino acid sequence: CASSLPARAEKLFF.

The chain employs TRBV7-6 and TRBJ2-1; 16 bases agree with TRBD2. J lost 0 bases, V lost 3 bases, and 5 bases had no gene match. Germline CDR1 SGHVS, CDR2 FNYEAQ. The CDR3 spans 19 residues. The CDR3 region is CASSLAGTSGGGSYNEQFF. CDR3 nucleotides: TGTGCCAGCAGCTTGGCCGGGACTAGCGGGGGGGGCTCCTACAATGAGCAGTTCTTC. Full variable domain (rest looked up from reference TRBV7-6 and TRBJ2-1): GAGVSQSPRYKVTKRGQDVALRCDPISGHVSLYWYRQALGQGPEFLTYFNYEAQQDKSGLPNDRFSAERPEGSISTLTIQRTEQRDSAMYRCASSLAGTSGGGSYNEQFFGPGTRLTVL.

This chain joins TRBV7-3 and TRBJ2-7; 9 bases match TRBD1. CDR3 length: 15 amino acids. V lost 2 bases and J lost 2; bases outside the gene matches: 4. The germline V gene has CDR1 SGHTA and CDR2 FQGTGA. CDR3 amino acids: CASSLGRQGAYEQYF. Written as DNA, the CDR3 is TGTGCCAGCAGCTTAGGACGACAGGGGGCCTACGAGCAGTACTTC. The full variable domain, in which reference TRBV7-3 and TRBJ2-7 provide the parts outside the CDR3, is GAGVSQTPSNKVTEKGKYVELRCDPISGHTALYWYRQSLGQGPEFLIYFQGTGAADDSGLPNDRFFAVRPEGSVSTLKIQRTERGDSAVYLCASSLGRQGAYEQYFGPGTRLTVT.

This clonotype was recorded a few times. This chain links TRBV7-6 with TRBJ1-2; 12 bases are a match to TRBD1. This CDR3 comprises 16 residues. V lost 1 base to trimming and J lost 7 bases; unmatched junction nucleotides: 7. From germline, CDR1 is SGHVS and CDR2 FNYEAQ. The CDR3 sequence is CASSLGPGQGASGYTF. The CDR3 DNA reads TGTGCCAGCAGCTTAGGTCCGGGACAGGGGGCCTCTGGCTACACCTTC.

This clonotype has only a few counts. The CDR3 nucleotides read TGTGCCAGCAGTTTCACAGGGAGTAAGAACACCGGGGAGCTGTTTTTT. Its protein product is CASSFTGSKNTGELFF. The chain employs TRBV6-5 and TRBJ2-2; tentative D call: TRBD1 (6 bases). Deletions cut 4 bases from V and 1 base from J, with 13 bases between. The germline V gene encodes CDR1 MNHEY and CDR2 SVGAGI. The CDR3 is made up of 16 amino acids.

This clonotype has more than one count but fewer than ten. This chain connects TRBV7-2 to TRBJ2-7; D possibly corresponds to TRBD2 (6 bases). Germline-derived CDR1 and CDR2 are SGHTA and FQGNSA. V gave up 5 bases and J gave up 5 bases, with 16 bases separating them. The CDR3 loop spans 14 amino acids. CDR3 sequence (DNA): TGTGCCAGCAGCCCGCCCCCGGCTAGCGACGAGCAGTACTTC. Residues: CASSPPPASDEQYF.

This chain connects TRBV18 to TRBJ2-7; possible D gene TRBD1, 6 bases. The germline gives CDR1 KGHSH, CDR2 LQKENI. The CDR3 is 12 residues long. V was cut by 9 bases and J by 1 base, with 10 bases left in between. The CDR3: CASGTPSYEQYF. In DNA form, the CDR3 reads TGTGCCAGTGGGACACCTTCCTACGAGCAGTACTTC.